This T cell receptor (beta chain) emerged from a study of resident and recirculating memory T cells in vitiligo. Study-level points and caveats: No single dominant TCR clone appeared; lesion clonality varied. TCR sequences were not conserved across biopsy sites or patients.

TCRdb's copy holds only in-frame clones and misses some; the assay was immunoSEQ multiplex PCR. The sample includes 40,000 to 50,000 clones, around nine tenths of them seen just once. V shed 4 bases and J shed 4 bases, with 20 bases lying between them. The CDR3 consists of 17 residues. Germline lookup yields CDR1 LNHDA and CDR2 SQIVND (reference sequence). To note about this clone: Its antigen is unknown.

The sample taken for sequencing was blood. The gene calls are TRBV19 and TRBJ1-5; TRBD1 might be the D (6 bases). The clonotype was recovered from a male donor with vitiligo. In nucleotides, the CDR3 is TGTGCCAGTAGTACCCAACCCCACAGGGACCGGAATCAGCCCCAGCATTTT. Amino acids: CASSTQPHRDRNQPQHF. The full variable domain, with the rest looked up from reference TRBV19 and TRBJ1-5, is DGGITQSPKYLFRKEGQNVTLSCEQNLNHDAMYWYRQDPGQGLRLIYYSQIVNDFQKGDIAEGYSVSREKKESFPLTVTSAQKNPTAFYLCASSTQPHRDRNQPQHFGDGTRLSIL.